A single sample is the source of the 30 T cell receptor beta chains below, sequenced in a study of blood T cell repertoires in COVID-19 (dated by TCRdb to 2019 to 2021). The library was generated by the immunoSEQ multiplex PCR assay. The table was pulled from immuneACCESS by TCRdb, which kept in-frame rearrangements only. Such tables lose some clones; where checked, under half of the loss comes from unresolved V genes, and the rest has no known cause. The sample data list about 150,000 clones, and approximately 87% of these were observed just once. The ten largest make up around 4% of the sample. The material sequenced was peripheral blood. The origin of the receptors is a woman in her sixties or seventies with acute or convalescent COVID-19.

Only a few counts were recorded for this clone. The chain has TRBV19 and TRBJ1-1; D is unresolved. The V gene lost 4 bases and the J gene lost 1 base, with 13 bases spanning the gap. This CDR3 region has 15 residues. CDR1 and CDR2 (germline): LNHDA, SQIVND (reference sequence). CDR3 nucleotides: TGTGCCAGTAGTACTCCCCCCGGGAGGAACACTGAAGCTTTCTTT. Residues: CASSTPPGRNTEAFF. The full variable domain, its missing parts supplied by reference TRBV19 and TRBJ1-1, is DGGITQSPKYLFRKEGQNVTLSCEQNLNHDAMYWYRQDPGQGLRLIYYSQIVNDFQKGDIAEGYSVSREKKESFPLTVTSAQKNPTAFYLCASSTPPGRNTEAFFGQGTRLTVV.

The chain links TRBV23-1 to TRBJ2-7, with TRBD1 identical over 11 bases. TRBV23-1 carries the ORF label, with uncertain function. CDR3 length: 14 amino acids. The junction had 6 bases not matched to a gene; V was cut back by 5 bases and J by 6 bases. CDR3 sequence: CASSCGQGAAEQYF. For the CDR3, the DNA is TGCGCCAGCAGTTGTGGACAGGGGGCTGCCGAGCAGTACTTC.

V gene TRBV4-2 combines with J gene TRBJ2-7, with 8 nucleotides matching TRBD2. This CDR3 has 14 amino acids. Germline V gene sequence: CDR1 LGHNA, CDR2 YNFKEQ. V lost 5 bases, J lost 5 bases, and 8 bases stayed unmatched. CDR3 in amino acids: CASSAREGPHEQYF. CDR3 coding DNA: TGTGCCAGCAGCGCCCGGGAGGGCCCCCACGAGCAGTACTTC.

The chain uses TRBV5-1 and TRBJ2-3; 11 bases fit TRBD2. Per germline, CDR1 SGHRS and CDR2 YFSETQ. Trimming removed 6 bases from V and 3 bases from J; junction bases left unmatched: 6. The CDR3 runs 15 residues. In nucleotides, the CDR3 is TGCGCCAGCATGGAGACTAGCGGGGTTACAGATACGCAGTATTTT. Amino acid sequence: CASMETSGVTDTQYF. Full variable domain (outside the CDR3, taken from reference TRBV5-1 and TRBJ2-3): KAGVTQTPRYLIKTRGQQVTLSCSPISGHRSVSWYQQTPGQGLQFLFEYFSETQRNKGNFPGRFSGRQFSNSRSEMNVSTLELGDSALYLCASMETSGVTDTQYFGPGTRLTVL.

This rearrangement joins TRBV2 to TRBJ2-2, with D possibly being TRBD2 (5 bases). The CDR3 covers 14 residues. The germline V gene encodes CDR1 SNHLY and CDR2 FYNNEI. V lost 2 bases, J lost 1 base, and 5 bases lay in between. For the CDR3, the DNA is TGTGCCAGCAGTGAACGGGGGAACACCGGGGAGCTGTTTTTT. Encoded protein: CASSERGNTGELFF.

The chain employs TRBV7-2 and TRBJ1-4; D remains unclear. The ends were cut back, 1 base at V and 3 bases at J, with 6 bases in the middle. The CDR3 runs to 14 residues. Germline CDR1 SGHTA, CDR2 FQGNSA. The CDR3 loop reads CASSLEGANEKLFF. In DNA, the CDR3 is TGTGCCAGCAGCTTAGAGGGAGCTAATGAAAAACTGTTTTTT.

Concerning this clone itself: Within the sample, other DNA sequences also encode this same CDR3. CDR3 in DNA: TGTGCCATCAGTGAAGGGCGGGGGGGCTCCCCCTACGAGCAGTACTTC. Amino acids: CAISEGRGGSPYEQYF. This chain uses TRBV10-3 with TRBJ2-7; 9 nucleotides line up with TRBD2. The CDR3 length is 16 residues. CDR1 and CDR2 (germline): ENHRY, SYGVKD. J lost 2 bases, V lost 3 bases, and 8 bases had no gene match.

This clone has only one observation. The chain combines TRBV15 with TRBJ1-4, with 9 bases fitting TRBD1. With 3 bases clipped from V and 8 bases from J, the junction kept 7 bases outside the gene matches. The CDR3 totals 15 residues. Germline V CDR1 and CDR2: LNHNV, YYDKDF (reference sequence). The CDR3 sequence is CATSSPDRGREKLFF. The DNA of the CDR3 is TGTGCCACCAGCAGCCCGGACAGGGGTCGGGAAAAACTGTTTTTT. Filled out from reference TRBV15 and TRBJ1-4, the complete variable domain reads DAMVIQNPRYQVTQFGKPVTLSCSQTLNHNVMYWYQQKSSQAPKLLFHYYDKDFNNEADTPDNFQSRRPNTSFCFLDIRSPGLGDTAMYLCATSSPDRGREKLFFGSGTQLSVL.

V and J are TRBV27 and TRBJ1-5; 10 bases are shared with TRBD1. The germline gives CDR1 MNHEY, CDR2 SMNVEV (reference sequence). V trimming: 5 bases; J trimming: 7 bases; junction bases outside the gene matches: 11. The CDR3 loop spans 16 amino acids. The CDR3 DNA is TGTGCCAGCAGTAACCGGGACAGGGGAGGGTACCAGCCCCAGCATTTT. It codes for CASSNRDRGGYQPQHF.

This clone occurred once. The chain employs TRBV5-1 and TRBJ2-1; TRBD2 aligns across 14 bases. The CDR3 sequence is 14 residues long. Trimming cost V 5 bases and J 8 bases; bases outside gene matches: 3. In germline, CDR1 is SGHRS, CDR2 YFSETQ. CDR3 sequence (DNA): TGCGCCAGCAGTCCGGGACTAGCGGGAGATGAGCAGTTCTTC. Protein sequence: CASSPGLAGDEQFF.

The V and J genes are TRBV4-2 and TRBJ2-4, with D possibly TRBD2 on 6 matching bases. Germline CDR1 reads LGHNA; CDR2 reads YNFKEQ. The CDR3 loop spans 16 amino acids. Trimming removed 5 bases from V and 0 bases from J, with 14 bases in between. Here the CDR3 reads CASSAGQELAKNIQYF. In DNA form, the CDR3 reads TGTGCCAGCAGCGCGGGGCAGGAACTAGCCAAAAACATTCAGTACTTC.

The V and J genes are TRBV3-1 (or the pseudogene TRBV3-2) and TRBJ1-1, with D unresolved. Germline V CDR1 and CDR2: LGHDT, YNNKEL (reference sequence). The germline V and J ends were trimmed by 5 bases and 0 bases, with 4 bases remaining between them. This CDR3 region has 12 residues. As DNA, the CDR3 is TGTGCCAGCAGCTTTATGAACACTGAAGCTTTCTTT. Translating gives CASSFMNTEAFF.

The V gene is TRBV25-1, the J gene TRBJ1-1; 8 bases fit TRBD1. Per the germline V gene, CDR1 is MGHDK and CDR2 is SYGVNS. Trimming cost V 6 bases and J 4 bases; bases outside gene matches: 7. The CDR3 is made up of 14 amino acids. This CDR3 is CASSRTGWATEAFF. The CDR3 DNA reads TGTGCCAGCAGCCGGACAGGGTGGGCCACTGAAGCTTTCTTT.

Only one count was recorded for this clone. V is TRBV5-1 and J is TRBJ1-2; 9 nucleotides line up with TRBD1. With V trimmed by 4 bases and J by 4 bases, 8 bases remained unmatched. The CDR3 covers 15 residues. Germline V lookup: CDR1 SGHRS, CDR2 YFSETQ. The CDR3 here is CASSEGQGVPYGYTF. Here the CDR3 DNA reads TGCGCCAGCAGCGAGGGACAGGGTGTCCCCTATGGCTACACCTTC.

This chain uses TRBV4-3 with TRBJ1-1; D possibly corresponds to TRBD1 (5 bases). Germline CDR1 and CDR2: LGHNA and YSLEER. Trimming removed 5 bases at V and 1 base at J, with 11 bases between. The CDR3 length is 14 residues. The CDR3 sequence is CASSSNQGNTEAFF. In nucleotides, the CDR3 is TGCGCCAGCAGCTCGAATCAGGGGAACACTGAAGCTTTCTTT.

V and J are TRBV29-1 and TRBJ1-2; no definite D call. Germline-derived CDR1 and CDR2 are SQVTM and ANQGSEA. The CDR3 covers 13 residues. V gave up 6 bases and J gave up 2 bases, with 13 bases separating them. CDR3: CSVALGQNYGYTF. CDR3 coding DNA: TGCAGCGTCGCCCTAGGCCAGAACTATGGCTACACCTTC.

CDR3 nucleotide sequence: TGTGCCACCAGCAGAAGGCGGCGCACAGATACGCAGTATTTT. This codes for CATSRRRRTDTQYF. The chain uses TRBV15 and TRBJ2-3; D not certain. CDR1 and CDR2 (germline): LNHNV, YYDKDF (reference sequence). CDR3 size: 14 residues. The V end lost 2 bases, the J end lost 1 base, and 7 bases lay between the germline ends. Based on the CDR3 plus reference TRBV15 and TRBJ2-3, the full variable domain is DAMVIQNPRYQVTQFGKPVTLSCSQTLNHNVMYWYQQKSSQAPKLLFHYYDKDFNNEADTPDNFQSRRPNTSFCFLDIRSPGLGDTAMYLCATSRRRRTDTQYFGPGTRLTVL.

The chain is built from TRBV18 and TRBJ2-7; D is possibly TRBD1 (6 bases). Germline V lookup: CDR1 KGHSH, CDR2 LQKENI. The CDR3 has 17 residues. Deletions cut 6 bases from V and 5 bases from J, with 26 bases between. CDR3 sequence: CASSSRAALQGGNEQYF. The CDR3 DNA sequence: TGTGCCAGCTCCTCGAGAGCTGCCCTACAGGGTGGCAACGAGCAGTACTTC. Together with reference TRBV18 and TRBJ2-7, the CDR3 gives the full variable domain: NAGVMQNPRHLVRRRGQEARLRCSPMKGHSHVYWYRQLPEEGLKFMVYLQKENIIDESGMPKERFSAEFPKEGPSILRIQQVVRGDSAAYFCASSSRAALQGGNEQYFGPGTRLTVT.

The chain is built from TRBV27 and TRBJ2-7; TRBD2 agrees at 14 bases. V shed 8 bases, J shed 2 bases, and the junction held 2 bases outside the gene matches. Germline assignment: CDR1 MNHEY and CDR2 SMNVEV (reference sequence). The CDR3 has 14 amino acids. Written as DNA, the CDR3 is TGTGCCAGCCGACTAGCGGGGGGGCCCTACGAGCAGTACTTC. This gives the protein CASRLAGGPYEQYF.

This sequence joins TRBV19 and TRBJ1-2; TRBD1 matches 8 bases. The CDR3 is 13 amino acids. Germline lookup yields CDR1 LNHDA and CDR2 SQIVND (reference sequence). Trimming at V came to 6 bases and at J to 5 bases, leaving 5 bases not matched to a gene. This CDR3 reads CASSTGGLYGYTF. CDR3 sequence (DNA): TGTGCCAGTAGCACAGGGGGACTATATGGCTACACCTTC.

V gene TRBV27 combines with J gene TRBJ1-1, with TRBD1 identical over 7 bases. V shed 4 bases, J shed 5 bases, and the junction held 7 bases outside the gene matches. Per the germline V gene, CDR1 is MNHEY and CDR2 is SMNVEV (reference sequence). CDR3 length equals 14 residues. CDR3 DNA sequence: TGTGCCAGCAGTTGGGACAGATTCGGAACTGAAGCTTTCTTT. It specifies CASSWDRFGTEAFF.

The chain uses TRBV19 and TRBJ2-1, with 9 bases that match TRBD2. This CDR3 has 15 residues. The V and J ends lost 5 bases and 4 bases, in that order; junction bases with no gene match: 6. CDR1 is LNHDA and CDR2 is SQIVND in the germline V gene (reference sequence). The CDR3 DNA reads as TGTGCCAGTAGTCTCCTAGCGGGATTTTACAATGAGCAGTTCTTC. Protein product: CASSLLAGFYNEQFF.

This clone has a single count. The chain is built from TRBV15 and TRBJ1-5; D is ambiguous. The CDR3 has 15 amino acids. The V gene's germline CDR1 is LNHNV and CDR2 YYDKDF (reference sequence). The V end lost 1 base, the J end lost 0 bases, and 7 bases lay between the germline ends. In nucleotides, the CDR3 is TGTGCCACCAGCAGAGTAGGAGATAGCAATCAGCCCCAGCATTTT. It codes for CATSRVGDSNQPQHF.

The gene calls are TRBV7-8 and TRBJ1-3; TRBD1 matches 8 bases. Looked up from germline, CDR1 is SGHVS and CDR2 is FQNEAQ. The CDR3 extends over 16 amino acids. V lost 5 bases to trimming and J lost 0 bases; unmatched junction nucleotides: 6. The CDR3 loop is CASSPDRGSSGNTIYF. The CDR3 bases are TGTGCCAGCAGCCCCGACAGGGGATCCTCTGGAAACACCATATATTTT.

This clone was seen more than once but under ten times. The chain joins TRBV3-1 (or the pseudogene TRBV3-2) to TRBJ1-5; no firm D call. CDR1 LGHDT and CDR2 YNNKEL come from the germline V gene (reference sequence). This CDR3 has 13 residues. V shed 1 base and J shed 4 bases, with 5 bases lying between them. The CDR3 coding sequence is TGTGCCAGCAGCCAAGGAGGGAATCAGCCCCAGCATTTT. Its translation: CASSQGGNQPQHF.

The genes are TRBV11-2 and TRBJ1-1, with a tentative D call TRBD1 (5 bases). The germline gives CDR1 SGHAT, CDR2 FQNNGV. The CDR3 has 14 amino acids. The V gene lost 1 base and the J gene lost 5 bases, with 11 bases spanning the gap. The CDR3 protein is CASSLGLGVTEAFF. In nucleotides, the CDR3 is TGTGCCAGCAGCTTAGGCTTAGGGGTTACTGAAGCTTTCTTT.

The chain is built from TRBV7-9 and TRBJ2-5; the match to TRBD2 covers 11 bases. CDR1 is SEHNR, CDR2 FQNEAQ, per germline (reference sequence). The V gene end was trimmed by 4 bases and the J gene end by 0 bases; junction bases not matched to a gene: 4. The CDR3 is made up of 16 amino acids. This CDR3 is CASSSPSGRYQETQYF. In DNA, the CDR3 is TGTGCCAGCAGCTCCCCTAGCGGGAGGTACCAAGAGACCCAGTACTTC. Drawing the rest from reference TRBV7-9 and TRBJ2-5, the complete variable domain is DTGVSQNPRHKITKRGQNVTFRCDPISEHNRLYWYRQTLGQGPEFLTYFQNEAQLEKSRLLSDRFSAERPKGSFSTLEIQRTEQGDSAMYLCASSSPSGRYQETQYFGPGTRLLVL.

The chain is built from TRBV5-6 and TRBJ2-5; D is ambiguous. This CDR3 has 15 residues. V dropped 1 base and J dropped 5 bases, with 15 bases sitting between them. The germline gives CDR1 SGHDT, CDR2 YYEEEE. DNA for the CDR3: TGTGCCAGCAGCTTGTCTAGGAGTAGCTGGGAGACCCAGTACTTC. Its protein is CASSLSRSSWETQYF.

The chain employs TRBV10-3 and TRBJ1-2; 11 nucleotides align to TRBD1. The CDR3 loop spans 14 amino acids. Trimming cost V 2 bases and J 6 bases; bases outside gene matches: 2. The germline V gene encodes CDR1 ENHRY and CDR2 SYGVKD. This CDR3 is CAISERGQGDGYTF. Here the CDR3 DNA reads TGTGCCATCAGTGAGCGGGGACAGGGGGATGGCTACACCTTC.

The V call is TRBV9, the J call TRBJ1-2; D is possibly TRBD1 (5 bases). Per germline, CDR1 SGDLS and CDR2 YYNGEE. This CDR3 contains 15 residues. Trimming removed 3 bases from V and 0 bases from J, with 12 bases in between. The CDR3 spells CASSASGTANYGYTF. In DNA, the CDR3 is TGTGCCAGCAGCGCCTCAGGGACTGCTAACTATGGCTACACCTTC. The entire variable domain, with the rest obtained from reference TRBV9 and TRBJ1-2, is as follows: DSGVTQTPKHLITATGQRVTLRCSPRSGDLSVYWYQQSLDQGLQFLIQYYNGEERAKGNILERFSAQQFPDLHSELNLSSLELGDSALYFCASSASGTANYGYTFGSGTRLTVV.